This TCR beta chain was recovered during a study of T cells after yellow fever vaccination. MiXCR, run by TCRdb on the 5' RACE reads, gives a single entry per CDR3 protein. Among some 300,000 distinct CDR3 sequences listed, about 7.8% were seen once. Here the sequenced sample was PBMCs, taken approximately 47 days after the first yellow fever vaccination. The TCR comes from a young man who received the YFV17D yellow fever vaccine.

The CDR3 nucleotides read TGTGCCAGCAGCTTGGGACTGGGCCCAGCAGATACGCAGTATTTT. Protein sequence: CASSLGLGPADTQYF. The chain has TRBV5-6 and TRBJ2-3; D ambiguous. V shed 0 bases and J shed 4 bases, with 12 bases lying between them. The CDR3 consists of 15 residues. The germline CDR1 and CDR2 sequences are SGHDT and YYEEEE.